This TCR beta chain is from a study of shared clonotypes between healthy human individuals. Germline CDR1 is MNHEY and CDR2 is SVGAGI. The CDR3 runs to 15 residues. V lost 0 bases and J 4 bases, leaving 12 bases between the germline ends. Only in-frame clones appear in the TCRdb table, and some are missing; sequencing was by immunoSEQ multiplex PCR. The table includes about 480,000 clones, roughly 85% detected once. The chain recombines TRBV6-5 with TRBJ2-5; no clear D. The sequenced sample was PBMCs. The clonotype originates from a woman aged 40 to 50 in good health. Some clones in this sample may be carry-over from other donors' samples. CDR3 residues: CASSYSPWIGETQYF. In DNA, the CDR3 is TGTGCCAGCAGTTACTCCCCTTGGATCGGAGAGACCCAGTACTTC.